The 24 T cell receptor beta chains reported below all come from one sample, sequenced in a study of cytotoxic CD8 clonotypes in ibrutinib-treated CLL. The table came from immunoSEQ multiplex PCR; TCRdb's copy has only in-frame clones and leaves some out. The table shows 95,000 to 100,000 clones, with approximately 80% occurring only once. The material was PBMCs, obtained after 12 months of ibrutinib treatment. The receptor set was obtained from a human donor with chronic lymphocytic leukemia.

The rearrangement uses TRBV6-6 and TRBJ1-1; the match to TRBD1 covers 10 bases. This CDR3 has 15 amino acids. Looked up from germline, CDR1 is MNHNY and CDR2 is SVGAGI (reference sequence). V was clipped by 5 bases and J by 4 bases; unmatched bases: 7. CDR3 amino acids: CASSRDRGGGTEAFF. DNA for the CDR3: TGTGCCAGCAGTAGGGACAGGGGAGGTGGCACTGAAGCTTTCTTT.

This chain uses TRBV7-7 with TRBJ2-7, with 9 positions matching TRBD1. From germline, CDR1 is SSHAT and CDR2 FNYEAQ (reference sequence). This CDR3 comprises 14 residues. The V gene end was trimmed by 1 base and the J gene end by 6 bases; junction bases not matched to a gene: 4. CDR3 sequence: CASSLGDRASEQYF. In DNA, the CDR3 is TGTGCCAGCAGCTTAGGGGACAGGGCCTCCGAGCAGTACTTC.

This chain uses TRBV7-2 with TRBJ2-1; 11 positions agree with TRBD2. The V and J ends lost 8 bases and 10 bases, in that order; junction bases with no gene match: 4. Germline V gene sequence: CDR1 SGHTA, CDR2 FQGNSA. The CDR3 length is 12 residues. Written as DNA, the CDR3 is TGTGCCAGCTCTACTAGCGGGGGAGAGCAGTTCTTC. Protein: CASSTSGGEQFF.

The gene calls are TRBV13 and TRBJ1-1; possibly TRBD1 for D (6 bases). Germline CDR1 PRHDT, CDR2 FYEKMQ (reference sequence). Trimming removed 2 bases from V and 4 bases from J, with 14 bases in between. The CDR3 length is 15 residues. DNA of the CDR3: TGTGCCAGCAGCTTAAATCCGGGGGCGAGCACTGAAGCTTTCTTT. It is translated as CASSLNPGASTEAFF.

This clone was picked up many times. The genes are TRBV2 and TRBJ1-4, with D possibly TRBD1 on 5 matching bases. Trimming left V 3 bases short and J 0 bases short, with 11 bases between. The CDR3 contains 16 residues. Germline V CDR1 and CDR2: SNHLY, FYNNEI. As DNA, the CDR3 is TGTGCCAGCAGTGACGTCGGGGGTGCAACTAATGAAAAACTGTTTTTT. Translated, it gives CASSDVGGATNEKLFF.

CDR3 in amino acids: CASSPVGGGTDTQYF. As DNA, the CDR3 is TGTGCCAGCAGCCCCGTTGGGGGGGGCACAGATACGCAGTATTTT. The V call is TRBV7-2, the J call TRBJ2-3; 7 nucleotides align to TRBD2. Per the germline V gene, CDR1 is SGHTA and CDR2 is FQGNSA. The CDR3 has 15 residues. V lost 5 bases, J lost 1 base, and 6 bases stayed unmatched. The complete variable domain, with remaining parts taken from reference TRBV7-2 and TRBJ2-3, reads GAGVSQSPSNKVTEKGKDVELRCDPISGHTALYWYRQSLGQGLEFLIYFQGNSAPDKSGLPSDRFSAERTGGSVSTLTIQRTQQEDSAVYLCASSPVGGGTDTQYFGPGTRLTVL.

Written as DNA, the CDR3 is TGTGCCAGCAGCGTAGCCGGACTAGCGGGGGGACCAAGCACAGATACGCAGTATTTT. Protein product: CASSVAGLAGGPSTDTQYF. This chain connects TRBV9 to TRBJ2-3; 14 bases map to TRBD2. V lost 0 bases and J lost 0; bases outside the gene matches: 6. The CDR3 extends over 19 amino acids. Germline lookup yields CDR1 SGDLS and CDR2 YYNGEE.

The CDR3 nucleotides are TGTGCCAGCAGCTTAGACAACAGGGGACCCTACGAGCAGTACTTC. This sequence encodes CASSLDNRGPYEQYF. The V and J genes are TRBV7-2 and TRBJ2-7, with TRBD1 identical over 7 bases. Germline V gene sequence: CDR1 SGHTA, CDR2 FQGNSA. The length of the CDR3 is 15 residues. Trimming took 1 base from V and 2 from J; bases not matched to a gene: 5.

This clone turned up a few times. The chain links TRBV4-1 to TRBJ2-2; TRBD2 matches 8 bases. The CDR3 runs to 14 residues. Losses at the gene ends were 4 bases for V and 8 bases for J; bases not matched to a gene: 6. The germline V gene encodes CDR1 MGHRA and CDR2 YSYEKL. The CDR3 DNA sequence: TGCGCCAGCAGCCGGGAGAGCGGGGGTGGGGAGCTGTTTTTT. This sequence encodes CASSRESGGGELFF.

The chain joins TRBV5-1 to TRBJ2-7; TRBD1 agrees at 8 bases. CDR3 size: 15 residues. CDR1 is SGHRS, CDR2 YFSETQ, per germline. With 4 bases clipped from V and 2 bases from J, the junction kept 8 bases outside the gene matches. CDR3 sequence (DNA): TGCGCCAGCAGCGGAGGGACAGGCGGCACCTACGAGCAGTACTTC. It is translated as CASSGGTGGTYEQYF.

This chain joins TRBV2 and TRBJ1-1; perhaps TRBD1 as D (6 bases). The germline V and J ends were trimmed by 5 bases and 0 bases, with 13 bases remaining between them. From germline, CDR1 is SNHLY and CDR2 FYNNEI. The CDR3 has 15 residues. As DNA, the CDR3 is TGTGCCAGCAGTCGGGACATGGTAGTGAACACTGAAGCTTTCTTT. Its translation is CASSRDMVVNTEAFF.

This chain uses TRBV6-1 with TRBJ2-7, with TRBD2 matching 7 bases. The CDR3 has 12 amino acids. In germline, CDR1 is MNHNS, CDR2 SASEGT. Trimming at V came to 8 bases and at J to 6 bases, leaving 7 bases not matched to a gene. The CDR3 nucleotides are TGTGCCAGCCTTGGGGACTATCGCGAGCAGTACTTC. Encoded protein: CASLGDYREQYF.

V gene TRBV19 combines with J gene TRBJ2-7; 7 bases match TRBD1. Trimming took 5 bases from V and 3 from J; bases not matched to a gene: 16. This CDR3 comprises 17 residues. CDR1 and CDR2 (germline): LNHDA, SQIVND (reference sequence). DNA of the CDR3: TGTGCCAGTAGTCGCGCCAGGACAGGTGGGGCCCTCTACGAGCAGTACTTC. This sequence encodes CASSRARTGGALYEQYF. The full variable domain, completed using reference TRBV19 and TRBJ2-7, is DGGITQSPKYLFRKEGQNVTLSCEQNLNHDAMYWYRQDPGQGLRLIYYSQIVNDFQKGDIAEGYSVSREKKESFPLTVTSAQKNPTAFYLCASSRARTGGALYEQYFGPGTRLTVT.

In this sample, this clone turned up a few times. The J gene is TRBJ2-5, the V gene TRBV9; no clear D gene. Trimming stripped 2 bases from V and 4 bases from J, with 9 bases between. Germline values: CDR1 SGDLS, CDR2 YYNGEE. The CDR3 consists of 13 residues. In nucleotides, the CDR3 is TGTGCCAGCAGCGTTCAGACTGGAGAGACCCAGTACTTC. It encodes CASSVQTGETQYF.

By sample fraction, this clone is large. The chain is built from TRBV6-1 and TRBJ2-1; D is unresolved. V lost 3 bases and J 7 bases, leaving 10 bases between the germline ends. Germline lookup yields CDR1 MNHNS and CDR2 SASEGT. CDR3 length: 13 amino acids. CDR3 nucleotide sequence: TGTGCCAGCAGTGATATGTTTGGGAATGAGCAGTTCTTC. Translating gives CASSDMFGNEQFF.

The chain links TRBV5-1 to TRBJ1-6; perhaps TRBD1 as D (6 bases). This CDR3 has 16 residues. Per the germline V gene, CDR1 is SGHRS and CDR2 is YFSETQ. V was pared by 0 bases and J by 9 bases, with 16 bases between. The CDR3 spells CASSLVTGQNGSPLHF. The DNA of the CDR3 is TGCGCCAGCAGCTTGGTAACAGGGCAGAATGGTTCACCCCTCCACTTT.

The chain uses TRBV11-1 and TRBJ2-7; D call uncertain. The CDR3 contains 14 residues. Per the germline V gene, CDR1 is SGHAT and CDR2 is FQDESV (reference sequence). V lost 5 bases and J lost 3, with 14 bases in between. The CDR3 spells CASSADGFYYEQYF. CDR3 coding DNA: TGTGCCAGCAGCGCCGACGGATTCTACTACGAGCAGTACTTC.

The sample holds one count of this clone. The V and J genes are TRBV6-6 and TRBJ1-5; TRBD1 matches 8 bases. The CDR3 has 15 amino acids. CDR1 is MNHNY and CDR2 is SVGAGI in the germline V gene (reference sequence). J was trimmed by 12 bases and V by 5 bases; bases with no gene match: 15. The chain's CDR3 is CASSPLTGASVSQHF. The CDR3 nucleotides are TGTGCCAGCAGTCCCCTGACAGGGGCAAGTGTGAGCCAGCATTTT.

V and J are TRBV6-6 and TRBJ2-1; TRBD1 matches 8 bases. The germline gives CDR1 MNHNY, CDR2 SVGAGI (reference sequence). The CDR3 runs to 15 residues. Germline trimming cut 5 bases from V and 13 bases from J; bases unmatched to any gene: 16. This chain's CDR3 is CASSQGQARGAFQFF. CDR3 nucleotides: TGTGCCAGCAGTCAGGGACAGGCCCGCGGGGCCTTTCAGTTCTTC.

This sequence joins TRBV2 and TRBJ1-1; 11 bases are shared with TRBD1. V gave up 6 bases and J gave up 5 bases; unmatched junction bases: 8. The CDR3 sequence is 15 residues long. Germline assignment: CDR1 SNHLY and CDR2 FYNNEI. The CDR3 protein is CASRPGTGGGTEAFF. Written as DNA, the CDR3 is TGTGCCAGCAGACCCGGGACAGGGGGAGGGACTGAAGCTTTCTTT.

The CDR3 nucleotides read TGTGCCAGCAGCGTAGGGGTAGCGGGTACTAGCACAGATACGCAGTATTTT. Translated: CASSVGVAGTSTDTQYF. The rearrangement joins TRBV9 to TRBJ2-3; 7 bases map to TRBD2. The CDR3 has 17 amino acids. The V and J ends lost 0 bases and 0 bases, in that order; junction bases with no gene match: 7. In germline, CDR1 is SGDLS, CDR2 YYNGEE.

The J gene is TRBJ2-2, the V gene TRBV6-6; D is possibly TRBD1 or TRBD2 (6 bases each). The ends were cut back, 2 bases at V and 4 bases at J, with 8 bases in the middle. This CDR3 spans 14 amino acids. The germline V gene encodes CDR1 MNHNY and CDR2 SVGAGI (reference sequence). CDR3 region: CASSYRGVTGELFF. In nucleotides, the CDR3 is TGTGCCAGCAGTTACAGGGGGGTCACCGGGGAGCTGTTTTTT.

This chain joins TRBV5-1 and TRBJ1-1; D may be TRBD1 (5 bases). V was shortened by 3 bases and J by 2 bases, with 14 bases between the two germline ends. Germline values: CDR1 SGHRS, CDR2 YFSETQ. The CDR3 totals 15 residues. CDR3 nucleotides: TGCGCCAGCAGCTGGGGCGCAGGGTCAAACACTGAAGCTTTCTTT. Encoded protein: CASSWGAGSNTEAFF.

CDR3 nucleotides: TGTGCCAGCAAAGGACGGGGACAGCACTACGAGCAGTACTTC. Protein sequence: CASKGRGQHYEQYF. The chain has TRBV27 and TRBJ2-7; TRBD1 agrees at 7 bases. V lost 7 bases, J lost 3 bases, and 9 bases stayed unmatched. The CDR3 has 14 amino acids. CDR1 and CDR2 from the germline V gene are MNHEY and SMNVEV (reference sequence).